The 25 T cell receptor beta chains below all came from one sample that was sequenced in a study of response to subunit inactivated influenza vaccine. TCRdb redid the calling of the RT-PCR reads with MiXCR, one entry per CDR3 protein. The table includes some 480,000 distinct CDR3 sequences, approximately 11% detected once. The sequencing used PBMCs from blood, collected more than 35 days after vaccination. The receptors were gathered from a man aged 50-59 years who received an inactivated influenza vaccine.

The chain combines TRBV7-2 with TRBJ2-3, with TRBD1 matching over 10 bases. V lost 5 bases and J lost 4; bases outside the gene matches: 6. The CDR3 contains 15 residues. Per germline, CDR1 SGHTA and CDR2 FQGNSA. The chain's CDR3 is CASSRQGARADTQYF. CDR3 coding DNA: TGTGCCAGCAGCAGACAGGGGGCGCGAGCAGATACGCAGTATTTT.

The V and J genes are TRBV6-5 and TRBJ1-2, with 7 bases fitting TRBD1. Germline V gene sequence: CDR1 MNHEY, CDR2 SVGAGI. With V trimmed by 0 bases and J by 7 bases, 5 bases remained unmatched. This CDR3 has 14 amino acids. Written as DNA, the CDR3 is TGTGCCAGCAGTTACTCAACCAGGGGGTTTGGCTACACCTTC. It is translated as CASSYSTRGFGYTF.

There are many counts of this clonotype. V is TRBV5-1 and J is TRBJ2-7; D uncertain. The germline V gene encodes CDR1 SGHRS and CDR2 YFSETQ. There are 14 residues in the CDR3. The V end lost 0 bases, the J end lost 1 base, and 8 bases lay between the germline ends. The CDR3 spells CASSLDPESYEQYF. Here the CDR3 DNA reads TGCGCCAGCAGCTTGGACCCCGAATCCTACGAGCAGTACTTC. Together with reference TRBV5-1 and TRBJ2-7, the CDR3 gives the full variable domain: KAGVTQTPRYLIKTRGQQVTLSCSPISGHRSVSWYQQTPGQGLQFLFEYFSETQRNKGNFPGRFSGRQFSNSRSEMNVSTLELGDSALYLCASSLDPESYEQYFGPGTRLTVT.

This clonotype occurred many times. V gene TRBV5-1 combines with J gene TRBJ1-3; D call uncertain. The CDR3 totals 14 residues. Trimming shortened V by 2 bases and J by 4 bases, and 10 bases separated the two germline ends. The germline V gene has CDR1 SGHRS and CDR2 YFSETQ. The CDR3 region is CASSLTLSGNTIYF. CDR3 coding DNA: TGCGCCAGCAGCTTAACCCTAAGCGGAAACACCATATATTTT. Complete variable domain (other parts from reference TRBV5-1 and TRBJ1-3): KAGVTQTPRYLIKTRGQQVTLSCSPISGHRSVSWYQQTPGQGLQFLFEYFSETQRNKGNFPGRFSGRQFSNSRSEMNVSTLELGDSALYLCASSLTLSGNTIYFGEGSWLTVV.

In this sample, this clonotype turned up many times. The chain couples TRBV12-3 or TRBV12-4 to TRBJ2-2, with D possibly TRBD2 on 6 matching bases. The CDR3 is 13 residues long. Trimming removed 3 bases from V and 6 bases from J, with 8 bases in between. CDR3 protein: CASSFSGAGELFF. The CDR3 DNA reads as TGTGCCAGCAGTTTTTCGGGGGCCGGGGAGCTGTTTTTT.

In its sample, this clonotype was seen many times. The chain combines TRBV20-1 with TRBJ1-1; 8 positions agree with TRBD1. The germline gives CDR1 DFQATT, CDR2 SNEGSKA (reference sequence). V lost 4 bases to trimming and J lost 2 bases; unmatched junction nucleotides: 3. The CDR3 totals 13 residues. The DNA of the CDR3 is TGCAGTGCTACACAGGGGGGAAACACTGAAGCTTTCTTT. Translating it yields CSATQGGNTEAFF.

The chain couples TRBV11-2 to TRBJ2-7; 9 nucleotides agree with TRBD2. The V and J ends lost 5 bases and 2 bases, in that order; junction bases with no gene match: 7. CDR1 is SGHAT, CDR2 FQNNGV, per germline. This CDR3 has 15 amino acids. The CDR3 loop reads CASSAILAGAYEQYF. The CDR3 DNA reads TGTGCCAGCAGCGCCATTTTAGCGGGAGCCTACGAGCAGTACTTC.

On this clonotype: This could be a read error, since a much larger clone is one nucleotide away. The genes are TRBV7-2 and TRBJ1-6; 7 bases agree with TRBD1. V lost 3 bases and J lost 8; bases outside the gene matches: 7. Germline-derived CDR1 and CDR2 are SGHTA and FQGNSA. CDR3 length: 15 amino acids. CDR3 sequence (DNA): TGTGCCAGCAGCTTGGGACAGACTTTTGATTCACCCCTCCACTTT. Protein product: CASSLGQTFDSPLHF. Complete variable domain (other parts from reference TRBV7-2 and TRBJ1-6): GAGVSQSPSNKVTEKGKDVELRCDPISGHTALYWYRQSLGQGLEFLIYFQGNSAPDKSGLPSDRFSAERTGGSVSTLTIQRTQQEDSAVYLCASSLGQTFDSPLHFGNGTRLTVT.

The chain recombines TRBV7-9 with TRBJ2-5; D might be TRBD1 (5 bases). This CDR3 has 15 residues. The ends were cut back, 2 bases at V and 2 bases at J, with 12 bases in the middle. CDR1 SEHNR and CDR2 FQNEAQ come from the germline V gene (reference sequence). Here the CDR3 DNA reads TGTGCCAGCAGCTTATCAGGACATTTACAAGAGACCCAGTACTTC. Protein product: CASSLSGHLQETQYF.

This chain joins TRBV27 and TRBJ2-1; 9 bases align to TRBD2. The junction had 5 bases not matched to a gene; V was cut back by 5 bases and J by 3 bases. The germline V gene encodes CDR1 MNHEY and CDR2 SMNVEV (reference sequence). The CDR3 extends over 15 amino acids. For the CDR3, the DNA is TGTGCCAGCAGTCCCCTAGCGGGGAACTACAATGAGCAGTTCTTC. Translated: CASSPLAGNYNEQFF.

This clonotype showed up just a few times. The chain is built from TRBV29-1 and TRBJ2-1, with no clear D. The V and J ends lost 5 bases and 6 bases respectively, with 11 bases between them. Germline V lookup: CDR1 SQVTM, CDR2 ANQGSEA. CDR3 size: 12 residues. The CDR3 loop is CSVKGSINEQFF. CDR3 in DNA: TGCAGCGTTAAAGGCTCTATCAATGAGCAGTTCTTC.

In its sample, this clonotype was seen a few times. The V call is TRBV6-1, the J call TRBJ2-5; D not certain. The germline V and J ends were trimmed by 10 bases and 5 bases, with 17 bases remaining between them. The CDR3 length is 13 residues. Germline loops: CDR1 MNHNS, CDR2 SASEGT. This chain's CDR3 is CATRGGPWETQYF. The CDR3 DNA follows: TGTGCCACCCGAGGCGGTCCCTGGGAGACCCAGTACTTC.

This clonotype was detected only a few times. CDR3 sequence reads: CASSPGQFGYTF. CDR3 nucleotide sequence: TGTGCCAGCTCACCAGGACAGTTTGGCTACACCTTC. The J gene is TRBJ1-2, the V gene TRBV18; D may be TRBD1 (6 bases). V lost 2 bases and J 7 bases, leaving 8 bases between the germline ends. Germline CDR1 reads KGHSH; CDR2 reads LQKENI. This CDR3 comprises 12 residues.

This clonotype is a singleton in its sample. The CDR3 carries no conserved terminal phenylalanine or tryptophan, so it likely arises from a read error. The V gene is TRBV4-2, the J gene TRBJ2-7; 7 positions match TRBD1. The CDR3 consists of 16 residues. The V gene's germline CDR1 is LGHNA and CDR2 YNFKEQ. After removal of 0 bases from V and 2 bases from J, the junction contained 7 bases not matched to a gene. The CDR3 is CASSQDLGTVPYEQYI. CDR3 nucleotides: TGTGCCAGCAGCCAAGATTTGGGGACAGTCCCCTACGAGCAGTACATC.

This clonotype was seen more than once but under ten times. The chain combines TRBV6-1 with TRBJ2-3; 13 nucleotides match TRBD2. CDR1 is MNHNS and CDR2 is SASEGT in the germline V gene. J lost 4 bases, V lost 6 bases, and 10 bases had no gene match. The CDR3 runs 17 residues. The CDR3 DNA reads TGTGCCAGCAGCCCTACTAGCGGGAGGGCCGTCGCAGATACGCAGTATTTT. Residues: CASSPTSGRAVADTQYF.

This chain uses TRBV5-1 with TRBJ1-1; 7 positions agree with TRBD1. This CDR3 has 16 amino acids. Germline V gene sequence: CDR1 SGHRS, CDR2 YFSETQ. Losses at the gene ends were 5 bases for V and 1 base for J; bases not matched to a gene: 11. The CDR3 sequence is CASRIQGVGGNTEAFF. CDR3 nucleotides: TGCGCCAGCAGGATTCAGGGGGTAGGTGGGAACACTGAAGCTTTCTTT. The full variable domain, its missing parts supplied by reference TRBV5-1 and TRBJ1-1, is KAGVTQTPRYLIKTRGQQVTLSCSPISGHRSVSWYQQTPGQGLQFLFEYFSETQRNKGNFPGRFSGRQFSNSRSEMNVSTLELGDSALYLCASRIQGVGGNTEAFFGQGTRLTVV.

This clonotype was counted a few times. V is TRBV25-1 and J is TRBJ2-1; D not resolved. The CDR3 spans 13 residues. V lost 3 bases to trimming and J lost 6 bases, with 9 bases between them. Germline V gives CDR1 MGHDK, CDR2 SYGVNS. CDR3 in DNA: TGTGCCAGCAGTGATCGTCGGTTCAATGAGCAGTTCTTC. It translates to CASSDRRFNEQFF. Variable domain in full (rest from reference TRBV25-1 and TRBJ2-1): EADIYQTPRYLVIGTGKKITLECSQTMGHDKMYWYQQDPGMELHLIHYSYGVNSTEKGDLSSESTVSRIRTEHFPLTLESARPSHTSQYLCASSDRRFNEQFFGPGTRLTVL.

This clonotype has a handful of counts. The chain joins TRBV4-2 to TRBJ2-1, with 8 bases fitting TRBD2. The CDR3 is 16 residues long. J was trimmed by 1 base and V by 4 bases; bases with no gene match: 6. Germline-derived CDR1 and CDR2 are LGHNA and YNFKEQ. CDR3 nucleotide sequence: TGTGCCAGCAGCCGTCCGGCGGGGGGTTCCTACAATGAGCAGTTCTTC. It encodes CASSRPAGGSYNEQFF.

On this clonotype itself: At one of its ends the junction is not consistent with the germline gene, which may arise from a read error. The chain employs TRBV20-1 and TRBJ2-7, with D perhaps TRBD1 (5 bases). CDR3 length: 15 residues. Looked up from germline, CDR1 is DFQATT and CDR2 is SNEGSKA (reference sequence). CDR3 residues: CSARDHRPNSYVQYF. The CDR3 region has the DNA TGCAGTGCTAGAGATCACAGGCCCAACTCCTACGTGCAGTACTTC.

This clonotype was detected a few times. The chain joins TRBV20-1 to TRBJ2-3, with 7 bases matching TRBD2. From germline, CDR1 is DFQATT and CDR2 SNEGSKA (reference sequence). V lost 2 bases to trimming and J lost 0 bases; unmatched junction nucleotides: 2. The CDR3 is 14 amino acids. The CDR3, as DNA: TGCAGTGCTAGACGGGAGGCTAGCACAGATACGCAGTATTTT. It yields the protein CSARREASTDTQYF.

Turning to this clonotype: Possible read error: a much larger clone is one base away. This chain uses TRBV5-1 with TRBJ2-1; no firm D call. V dropped 4 bases and J dropped 7 bases, with 18 bases sitting between them. The germline gives CDR1 SGHRS, CDR2 YFSETQ. The CDR3 extends over 15 amino acids. The CDR3 bases are TGCGCCAGCAGCGACCCCGACTTGGGAAGGAATGAGCAGTTCTTC. Its translation is CASSDPDLGRNEQFF. Filled out from reference TRBV5-1 and TRBJ2-1, the complete variable domain reads KAGVTQTPRYLIKTRGQQVTLSCSPISGHRSVSWYQQTPGQGLQFLFEYFSETQRNKGNFPGRFSGRQFSNSRSEMNVSTLELGDSALYLCASSDPDLGRNEQFFGPGTRLTVL.

This chain's CDR3 is CASRDVTGNQPQHF. CDR3 nucleotide sequence: TGTGCCAGCAGAGATGTAACAGGCAATCAGCCCCAGCATTTT. V is TRBV6-2 or TRBV6-3 and J is TRBJ1-5; D is uncertain. The CDR3 consists of 14 residues. Germline CDR1 MNHEY, CDR2 SVGEGT. V was pared by 6 bases and J by 2 bases, with 11 bases between.

This rearrangement joins TRBV20-1 to TRBJ2-7; the D gene could be TRBD1 or TRBD2 (6 bases each). Trimming removed 5 bases at V and 0 bases at J, with 14 bases between. The CDR3 length is 14 residues. Germline V lookup: CDR1 DFQATT, CDR2 SNEGSKA (reference sequence). The CDR3 protein is CSALLGGRSYEQYF. Written as DNA, the CDR3 is TGCAGTGCTTTACTTGGGGGGCGCTCCTACGAGCAGTACTTC.

This clonotype was found a few times. The genes are TRBV29-1 and TRBJ2-2, with a weak D call TRBD1 (7 bases). From germline, CDR1 is SQVTM and CDR2 ANQGSEA. The CDR3 is made up of 16 amino acids. The ends were cut back, 6 bases at V and 1 base at J, with 18 bases in the middle. The chain's CDR3 is CSVIPRGRGNTGELFF. CDR3 bases: TGCAGCGTGATTCCGAGGGGGCGGGGGAACACCGGGGAGCTGTTTTTT.

This clonotype occurred many times. The gene calls are TRBV4-2 and TRBJ2-1, with 10 bases fitting TRBD2. The germline V gene has CDR1 LGHNA and CDR2 YNFKEQ. V lost 2 bases and J lost 4; bases outside the gene matches: 5. This CDR3 has 16 residues. This CDR3 is CASSQQTSGYYNEQFF. The CDR3 DNA sequence: TGTGCCAGCAGCCAACAGACTAGCGGGTATTACAATGAGCAGTTCTTC.